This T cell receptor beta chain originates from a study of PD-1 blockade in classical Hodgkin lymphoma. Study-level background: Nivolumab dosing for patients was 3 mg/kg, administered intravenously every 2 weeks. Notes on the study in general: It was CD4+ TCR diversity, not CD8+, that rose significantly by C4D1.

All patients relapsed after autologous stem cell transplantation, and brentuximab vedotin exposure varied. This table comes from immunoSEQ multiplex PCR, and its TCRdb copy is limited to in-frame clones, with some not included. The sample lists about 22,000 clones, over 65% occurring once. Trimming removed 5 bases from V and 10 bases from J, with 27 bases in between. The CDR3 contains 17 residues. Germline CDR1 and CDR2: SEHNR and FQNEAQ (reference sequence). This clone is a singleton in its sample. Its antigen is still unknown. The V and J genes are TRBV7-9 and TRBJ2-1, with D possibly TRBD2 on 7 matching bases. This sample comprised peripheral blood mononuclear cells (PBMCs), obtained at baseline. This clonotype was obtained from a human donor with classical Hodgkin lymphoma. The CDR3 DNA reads TGTGCCAGCAGCACCCCCTTGGAGGGGGGGGAGGGTTGGGAGCAGTTCTTC. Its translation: CASSTPLEGGEGWEQFF.